Below, one TCR beta chain is given with its context. V was trimmed by 5 bases and J by 3 bases, leaving 14 bases between them. Per the germline V gene, CDR1 is SGHAT and CDR2 is FQNNGV. This CDR3 spans 14 amino acids. Repertoires were generated with immunoSEQ multiplex PCR, while TCRdb's copy carries only in-frame clones and drops some. The sample has about 88,000 clones, approximately 91% seen once. These data come from a study of T cells in tuberculosis. Cells were sorted from thawed PBMC rested overnight and stained with GMM-loaded CD1B tetramer, viability dye and anti-CD3. CD1B tetramers were loaded with Rhodococcus equi-derived C32 glucose monomycolate.

The chain couples TRBV11-2 to TRBJ2-7; possibly TRBD2 for D (6 bases). This receptor was identified in an adult woman with latent tuberculosis. Sequenced: CD1b-GMM tetramer-negative cells sorted from PBMCs. CDR3 loop: CASSLGGTGYEQYF. DNA of the CDR3: TGTGCCAGCAGCCTCGGGGGAACCGGCTACGAGCAGTACTTC.